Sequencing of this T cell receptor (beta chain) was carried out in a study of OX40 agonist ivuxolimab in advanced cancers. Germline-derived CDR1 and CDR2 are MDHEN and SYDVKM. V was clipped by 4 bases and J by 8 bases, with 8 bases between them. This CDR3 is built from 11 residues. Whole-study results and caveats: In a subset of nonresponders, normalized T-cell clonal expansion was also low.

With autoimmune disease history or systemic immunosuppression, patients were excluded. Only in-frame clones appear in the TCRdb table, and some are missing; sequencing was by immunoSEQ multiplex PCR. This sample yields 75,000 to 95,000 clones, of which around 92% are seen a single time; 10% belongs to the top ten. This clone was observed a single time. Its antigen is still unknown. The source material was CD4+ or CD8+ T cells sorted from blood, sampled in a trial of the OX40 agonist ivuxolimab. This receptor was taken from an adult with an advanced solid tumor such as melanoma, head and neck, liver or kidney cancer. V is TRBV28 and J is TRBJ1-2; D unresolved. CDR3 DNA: TGTGCCAGCAGTTCCAGGCCGGGCTACACCTTC. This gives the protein CASSSRPGYTF.